The T cell receptor beta chain described here comes from a study of shared clonotypes between healthy human individuals. General study results and limits: Naive CD4 clonotypes overlapped across a handful of donors at around 5%. Non-shared clonotypes were found to have lower generation probabilities than the clonotypes that were shared by all four of the sorted-subset donors.

As concerns this clone: Antigen unknown.

Sequencing was performed with immunoSEQ multiplex PCR; in TCRdb, only in-frame clones are kept and a portion is missing. Of about 2.2 million clones listed, approximately 92% are singletons. CDR1 and CDR2 from the germline V gene are SGHDN and FVKESK. The CDR3 is 13 amino acids. Trimming removed 4 bases at V and 4 bases at J, with 10 bases between. Naive CD8 isolation took CD45RO-negative cells positively selected for CCR7 and excluded terminally differentiated effector memory CD45RA+ cells. The donors, healthy adults who were HIV-negative, had experienced no recent acute infections or vaccinations. This receptor was taken from a young man in good health. Some clones in this sample may be carry-over from other donors' samples. The chain joins TRBV14 to TRBJ1-2; D is unresolved. Source material: naive CD8+ T cells from PBMCs. CDR3 sequence reads: CASSPRPFYGYTF. Written as DNA, the CDR3 is TGTGCCAGCAGCCCCCGTCCCTTCTATGGCTACACCTTC. Filled out from reference TRBV14 and TRBJ1-2, the complete variable domain reads EAGVTQFPSHSVIEKGQTVTLRCDPISGHDNLYWYRRVMGKEIKFLLHFVKESKQDESGMPNNRFLAERTGGTYSTLKVQPAELEDSGVYFCASSPRPFYGYTFGSGTRLTVV.